This TCR beta chain was captured by sequencing in a study of shared T cell receptors in the human thymus. V was pared by 6 bases and J by 2 bases, with 14 bases between. This CDR3 comprises 14 residues. Germline CDR1 is MNHNY and CDR2 is SVGAGI (reference sequence). Sequenced by immunoSEQ multiplex PCR; TCRdb stores in-frame clones only, minus some. The repertoire holds approximately 660,000 clones, with 85% to 90% as singletons. This same sample was also taken into another study, of human thymus T cells. That report notes: Each of the donors was a healthy Finnish infant who was undergoing open corrective cardiac surgery for congenital heart defects. It was from resections taken during corrective heart surgery that the thymus tissue came. Usage of V and J genes appeared biased in thymic and blood repertoires. What related research reported was that thymic repertoires overlapped highly among unrelated individuals.

The rearrangement joins TRBV6-6 to TRBJ2-7, with D possibly being TRBD2 (6 bases). The TCR comes from a boy in the first two years of life with a congenital heart defect. The source material was thymocytes. CDR3 region: CASSSKTRTYEQYF. DNA of the CDR3: TGTGCCAGCAGCTCAAAGACTAGAACCTACGAGCAGTACTTC.